This T cell receptor beta chain was identified during a study of shared T cell receptors in the human thymus (dated by TCRdb to about 2021). About the full investigation: The study examined how self-reactive, shared T-cell receptor alpha chains are generated in the human thymus.

The CDR3 runs 15 amino acids, cysteine and phenylalanine included. Only the CDR3 part of the read is kept: 45 bases, read in frame from the first base. CDR1 LNHDA and CDR2 SQIVND are derived from the germline V gene (reference sequence). V lost 5 bases and J lost 4 bases; the stretch between them is 17 bases long. Comment on this clone: Its antigen is still unknown. No base quality values were provided; no much bigger clone lies one nucleotide off.

Libraries were made using the immunoSEQ multiplex PCR assay. TCRdb re-hosts the immuneACCESS table, in-frame sequences only. Its copies lack some clones; in the studies checked, an unresolved V gene accounts for under half of them, and the cause for the rest is not known. A total of approximately 490,000 clones appear in this sample, 78% of them only once. The ten most abundant clones make up more than 0.01% of the sample. The same specimen was also included in a second study, on human thymus T cells. The second study reports: Immunologically healthy infants undergoing open corrective cardiac surgery for congenital heart defects in Finland were used as donors. Thymus tissue was collected as surgical resects that were removed during corrective cardiac surgery. Biased V and J gene segment usage appeared to be present in both thymic and peripheral blood repertoires. The related research found that thymic TCR repertoires overlapped highly between unrelated individuals. TCR alpha and beta repertoires from seven to nine infant thymus samples and a few related peripheral blood samples were characterized in the study. Donor ages ranging from roughly 6 to 244 days were recorded, and more than 5 male and two female infants were included in the cohort. Thymocytes were freed from the tissue by mechanical means and kept at -70 degrees C as pellets of roughly 9-30 million cells. Genomic DNA was extracted from frozen cell pellets with a QIAsymphony instrument. The immunoSEQ multiplex PCR assay was used to amplify the TCRB and TCRAD loci from a standardized amount of quality-controlled genomic DNA. The amplicons spanned the V(D)J region and were long enough to cover the CDR3 and allow V and J genes to be identified. Through the commercial immunoSEQ service, the amplicons were sequenced on an Illumina platform. Primer bias and sequencing errors were corrected using previously described methods, and TCRAD and TCRB definitions followed the IMGT database. Analysis of the repertoires was done with immunoSEQ Analyzer 3.0 and VDJTools and included basic statistics, V/J segment usage, diversity estimates, rarefaction and pairwise overlap. Chao1, ChaoE, Efron-Thisted, Shannon and inverse Simpson indices were used to estimate diversity, which was also estimated on datasets down-sampled to the smallest sample. Repertoire overlap used strict matching of CDR3 nucleotide sequence, V gene and J gene, with Jaccard-based multidimensional scaling clustering. Thymus samples yielded on average around 850,000 unique TCRB clonotypes, compared with some 83,000 from blood samples.

The sequencing sample was made of thymocytes. The TCR sequence derives from a boy in the first two years of life with a congenital heart defect. Donor details come from another sample of the same person, matched by shared clones. The chain was built from TRBV19 and TRBJ1-2; a tentative D match to TRBD1 spans 6 bases. Here is the DNA: TGTGCCAGTAGTGTCCCCGGGACACCTCCCTATGGCTACACCTTC. This gives the protein CASSVPGTPPYGYTF.